The clone carrying this T cell receptor beta chain was counted only a few times. TCRdb re-derived calls from the PCR reads in MiXCR, one entry per CDR3 protein. The sample carries 460,000 or so distinct CDR3 sequences, roughly 25% recorded once. The sample comes from a study of molecular identifiers for immune sequencing clone quantification. The origin of this receptor is a human donor in good health. Some libraries in this study had Jurkat cell RNA spiked in. The sample taken for sequencing was naive CD8+ T cells from blood, with Jurkat cell RNA spiked in. Subset given: FACS-sorted CD8+CD4-CCR7+CD45RA+ naive T cells.

CDR3 in amino acids: CAWGTGAGANVLTF. Here the CDR3 DNA reads TGTGCCTGGGGCACAGGGGCTGGGGCCAACGTCCTGACTTTC. The rearrangement uses TRBV30 and TRBJ2-6, with 7 bases that match TRBD1. Germline CDR1 is GTSNPN and CDR2 is SVGIG (reference sequence). The CDR3 runs to 14 residues. After removal of 5 bases from V and 2 bases from J, the junction contained 3 bases not matched to a gene.